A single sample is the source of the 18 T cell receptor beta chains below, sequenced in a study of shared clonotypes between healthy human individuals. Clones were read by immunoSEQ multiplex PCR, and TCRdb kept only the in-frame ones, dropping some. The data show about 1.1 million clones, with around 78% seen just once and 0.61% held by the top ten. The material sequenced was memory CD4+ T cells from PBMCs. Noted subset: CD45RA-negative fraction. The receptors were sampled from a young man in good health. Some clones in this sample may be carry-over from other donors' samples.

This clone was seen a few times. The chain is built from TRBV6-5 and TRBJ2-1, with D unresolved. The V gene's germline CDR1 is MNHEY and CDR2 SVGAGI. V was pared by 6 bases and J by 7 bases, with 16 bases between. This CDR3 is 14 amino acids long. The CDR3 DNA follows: TGTGCCAGCAGATCGCGTCCGGACGTGAATGAGCAGTTCTTC. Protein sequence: CASRSRPDVNEQFF.

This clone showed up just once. CDR3 sequence (DNA): TGTGCCTGGAGAACGGGGGGGTTCGCAACTAATGAAAAACTGTTTTTT. It is translated as CAWRTGGFATNEKLFF. V gene TRBV30 combines with J gene TRBJ1-4; possibly TRBD1 for D (5 bases). The germline V and J ends were trimmed by 3 bases and 0 bases, with 14 bases remaining between them. CDR3 length: 16 amino acids. Germline loops: CDR1 GTSNPN, CDR2 SVGIG (reference sequence).

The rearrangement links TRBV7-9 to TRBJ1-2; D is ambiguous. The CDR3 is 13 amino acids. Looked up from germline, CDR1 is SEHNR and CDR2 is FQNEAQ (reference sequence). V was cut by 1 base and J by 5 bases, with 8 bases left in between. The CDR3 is CASSLGTLYGYTF. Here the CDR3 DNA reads TGTGCCAGCAGCTTAGGGACCCTATATGGCTACACCTTC.

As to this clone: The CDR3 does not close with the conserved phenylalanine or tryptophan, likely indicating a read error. In DNA, the CDR3 is TGTGCCAGCAGCAGCACCGGGACTAGTACTTACGAGCAGTACCTC. The encoded protein is CASSSTGTSTYEQYL. This chain joins TRBV6-4 and TRBJ2-7; TRBD2 matches 8 bases. The V gene's germline CDR1 is MRHNA and CDR2 SNTAGT. V was pared by 6 bases and J by 4 bases, with 11 bases of the junction left unmatched. The CDR3 runs 15 residues.

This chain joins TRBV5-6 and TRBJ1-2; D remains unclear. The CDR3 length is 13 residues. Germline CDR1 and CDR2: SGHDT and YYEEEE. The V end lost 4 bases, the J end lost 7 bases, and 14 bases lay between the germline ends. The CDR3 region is CASSPGRTAGYTF. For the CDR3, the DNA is TGTGCCAGCAGCCCTGGACGGACGGCTGGCTACACCTTC. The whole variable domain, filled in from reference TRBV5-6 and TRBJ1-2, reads DAGVTQSPTHLIKTRGQQVTLRCSPKSGHDTVSWYQQALGQGPQFIFQYYEEEERQRGNFPDRFSGHQFPNYSSELNVNALLLGDSALYLCASSPGRTAGYTFGSGTRLTVV.

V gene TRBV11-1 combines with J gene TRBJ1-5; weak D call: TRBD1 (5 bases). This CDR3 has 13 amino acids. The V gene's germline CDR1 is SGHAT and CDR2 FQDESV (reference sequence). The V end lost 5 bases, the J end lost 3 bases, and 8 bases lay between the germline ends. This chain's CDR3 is CASSRGINQPQHF. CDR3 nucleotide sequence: TGTGCCAGCAGCCGGGGGATCAATCAGCCCCAGCATTTT.

CDR3 DNA: TGTGCCAGTAGTATAGGAACACCGGGCCACCAGCCCCAGCATTTT. This encodes CASSIGTPGHQPQHF. The chain couples TRBV19 to TRBJ1-5; no clear D. The germline V gene encodes CDR1 LNHDA and CDR2 SQIVND (reference sequence). The CDR3 consists of 15 residues. V was pared by 1 base and J by 7 bases, with 14 bases between. The whole variable domain, remainder taken from reference TRBV19 and TRBJ1-5, is DGGITQSPKYLFRKEGQNVTLSCEQNLNHDAMYWYRQDPGQGLRLIYYSQIVNDFQKGDIAEGYSVSREKKESFPLTVTSAQKNPTAFYLCASSIGTPGHQPQHFGDGTRLSIL.

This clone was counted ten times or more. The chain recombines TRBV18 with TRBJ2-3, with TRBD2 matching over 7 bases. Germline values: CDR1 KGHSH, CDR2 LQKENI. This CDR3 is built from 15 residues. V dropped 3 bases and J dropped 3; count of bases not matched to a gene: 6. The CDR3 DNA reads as TGTGCCAGCTCACCTAATATGGGAGGGACAGATACGCAGTATTTT. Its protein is CASSPNMGGTDTQYF. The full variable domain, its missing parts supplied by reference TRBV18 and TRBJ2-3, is NAGVMQNPRHLVRRRGQEARLRCSPMKGHSHVYWYRQLPEEGLKFMVYLQKENIIDESGMPKERFSAEFPKEGPSILRIQQVVRGDSAAYFCASSPNMGGTDTQYFGPGTRLTVL.

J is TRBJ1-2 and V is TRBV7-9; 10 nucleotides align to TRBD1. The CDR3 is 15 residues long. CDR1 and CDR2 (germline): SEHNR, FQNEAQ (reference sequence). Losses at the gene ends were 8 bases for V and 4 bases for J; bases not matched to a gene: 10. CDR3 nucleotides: TGTGCCAGCGCCATCGGACAGGGGGTTTTCTATGGCTACACCTTC. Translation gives CASAIGQGVFYGYTF.

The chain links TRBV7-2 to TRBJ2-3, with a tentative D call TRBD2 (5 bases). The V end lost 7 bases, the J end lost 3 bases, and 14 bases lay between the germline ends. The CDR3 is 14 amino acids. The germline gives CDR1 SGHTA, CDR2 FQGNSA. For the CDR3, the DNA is TGTGCCAGCATACCTCCACCGGGAACAGATACGCAGTATTTT. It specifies CASIPPPGTDTQYF.

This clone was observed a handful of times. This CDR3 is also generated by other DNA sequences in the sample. CDR3 bases: TGCAGCGTTAGACAGGGGGGAGAGACCCAGTACTTC. Amino acid sequence: CSVRQGGETQYF. The chain links TRBV29-1 to TRBJ2-5; 9 bases align to TRBD1. The length of the CDR3 is 12 residues. V was clipped by 5 bases and J by 4 bases; unmatched bases: 2. Germline loops: CDR1 SQVTM, CDR2 ANQGSEA. The variable domain in full, with the rest retrieved from reference TRBV29-1 and TRBJ2-5, is SAVISQKPSRDICQRGTSLTIQCQVDSQVTMMFWYRQQPGQSLTLIATANQGSEATYESGFVIDKFPISRPNLTFSTLTVSNMSPEDSSIYLCSVRQGGETQYFGPGTRLLVL.

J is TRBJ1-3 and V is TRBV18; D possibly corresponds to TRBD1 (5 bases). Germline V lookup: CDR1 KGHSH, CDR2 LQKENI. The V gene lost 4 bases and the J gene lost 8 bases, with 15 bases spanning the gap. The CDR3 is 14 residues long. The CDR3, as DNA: TGTGCCAGCTCACTTGCGGGGGAGATGGACACCATATATTTT. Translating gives CASSLAGEMDTIYF.

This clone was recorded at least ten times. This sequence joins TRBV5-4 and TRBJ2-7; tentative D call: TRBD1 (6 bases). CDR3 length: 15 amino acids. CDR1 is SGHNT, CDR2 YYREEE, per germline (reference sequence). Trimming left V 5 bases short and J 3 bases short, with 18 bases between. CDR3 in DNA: TGTGCCAGCAGTCGGTGGGGGACAACCTTCTACGAGCAGTACTTC. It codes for CASSRWGTTFYEQYF.

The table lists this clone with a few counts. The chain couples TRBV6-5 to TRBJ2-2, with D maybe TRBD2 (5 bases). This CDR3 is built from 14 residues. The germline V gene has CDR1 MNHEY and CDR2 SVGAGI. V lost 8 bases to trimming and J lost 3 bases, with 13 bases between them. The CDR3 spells CASEKGLYTGELFF. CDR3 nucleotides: TGTGCCAGCGAGAAAGGACTCTACACCGGGGAGCTGTTTTTT.

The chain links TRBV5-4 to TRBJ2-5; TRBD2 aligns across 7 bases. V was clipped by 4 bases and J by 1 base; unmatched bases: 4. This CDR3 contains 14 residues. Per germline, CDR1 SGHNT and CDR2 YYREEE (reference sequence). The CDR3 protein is CASSAASGQETQYF. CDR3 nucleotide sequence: TGTGCCAGCAGCGCGGCTAGCGGCCAAGAGACCCAGTACTTC. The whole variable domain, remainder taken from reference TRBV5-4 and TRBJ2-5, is ETGVTQSPTHLIKTRGQQVTLRCSSQSGHNTVSWYQQALGQGPQFIFQYYREEENGRGNFPPRFSGLQFPNYSSELNVNALELDDSALYLCASSAASGQETQYFGPGTRLLVL.

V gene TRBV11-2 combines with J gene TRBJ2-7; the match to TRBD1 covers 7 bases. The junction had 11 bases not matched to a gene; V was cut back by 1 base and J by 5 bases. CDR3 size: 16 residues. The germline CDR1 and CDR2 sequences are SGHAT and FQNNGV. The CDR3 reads CASSLGDRIPVHEQYF. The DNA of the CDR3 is TGTGCCAGCAGCTTAGGGGACAGAATACCCGTCCACGAGCAGTACTTC.

The chain's CDR3 is CASSEGLLAGTGELFF. The DNA of the CDR3 is TGTGCCAGCAGTGAAGGCTTACTAGCCGGGACCGGGGAGCTGTTTTTT. This chain joins TRBV2 and TRBJ2-2; TRBD2 is a possible D gene (6 bases). With 1 base removed from V and 5 bases from J, the gap between germline ends came to 14 bases. The CDR3 extends over 16 amino acids. The germline V gene has CDR1 SNHLY and CDR2 FYNNEI.

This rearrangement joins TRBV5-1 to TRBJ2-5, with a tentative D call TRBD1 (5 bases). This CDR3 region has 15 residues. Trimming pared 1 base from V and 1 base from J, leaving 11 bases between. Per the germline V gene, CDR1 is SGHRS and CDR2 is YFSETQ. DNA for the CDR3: TGCGCCAGCAGCTTGAACTCACAGGCCCAAGAGACCCAGTACTTC. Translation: CASSLNSQAQETQYF.